The 9 T cell receptor beta chains listed next were all sequenced from one sample in a study of cytomegalovirus exposure and HLA in healthy donors. The method was immunoSEQ multiplex PCR; TCRdb's version includes in-frame clones alone and lacks a portion of them. The repertoire includes 200,000 or so clones, 80% to 95% of them detected once, and approximately 0.99% sits in the top ten. The sequencing input was PBMCs. The origin of the receptors is a woman aged 18-30 years in good health and CMV-seronegative.

V gene TRBV29-1 combines with J gene TRBJ2-1; a possible D gene is TRBD1 (5 bases). The CDR3 spans 13 residues. Germline CDR1 SQVTM, CDR2 ANQGSEA. With 5 bases removed from V and 8 bases from J, the gap between germline ends came to 16 bases. This CDR3 is CSVRSQGVDEQFF. Here the CDR3 DNA reads TGCAGCGTTAGATCCCAGGGTGTAGATGAGCAGTTCTTC.

The chain combines TRBV5-4 with TRBJ2-1; TRBD2 agrees at 9 bases. CDR1 is SGHNT, CDR2 YYREEE, per germline (reference sequence). Germline trimming cut 0 bases from V and 8 bases from J; bases unmatched to any gene: 6. The CDR3 consists of 15 residues. The CDR3 spells CASSLGVSGSDEQFF. DNA of the CDR3: TGTGCCAGCAGCTTGGGAGTTAGCGGGAGCGATGAGCAGTTCTTC.

The chain has TRBV28 and TRBJ2-3; no reliable D call. CDR3 size: 13 residues. Germline CDR1 and CDR2: MDHEN and SYDVKM. Trimming took off 3 bases at V and 5 bases at J, with 9 bases between the two ends. The CDR3 reads CASSFKRRDTQYF. DNA for the CDR3: TGTGCCAGCAGTTTCAAGAGGCGAGATACGCAGTATTTT.

The V gene is TRBV5-4, the J gene TRBJ2-7, with 7 positions matching TRBD1. V shed 1 base and J 6 bases; nucleotides not matched to a gene: 10. Looked up from germline, CDR1 is SGHNT and CDR2 is YYREEE (reference sequence). This CDR3 is 15 amino acids long. The CDR3 bases are TGTGCCAGCAGCTTGATACCGACAGGGATCGGCGAGCAGTACTTC. This translates into CASSLIPTGIGEQYF.

J is TRBJ2-7 and V is TRBV27; 11 bases line up with TRBD2. With V trimmed by 8 bases and J by 4 bases, 7 bases remained unmatched. Germline V gene lookup returns CDR1 MNHEY and CDR2 SMNVEV (reference sequence). This CDR3 contains 14 residues. CDR3 loop: CASSRVAGGYEQYF. Here the CDR3 DNA reads TGTGCCAGCTCCCGGGTAGCGGGAGGGTACGAGCAGTACTTC.

The CDR3 coding sequence is TGTGCCAGCAGCTTGGCGTGGGCGGGAGGCTCCTACAATGAGCAGTTCTTC. Encoded protein: CASSLAWAGGSYNEQFF. This sequence joins TRBV5-4 and TRBJ2-1; TRBD2 aligns across 8 bases. V shed 0 bases, J shed 0 bases, and the junction held 5 bases outside the gene matches. The CDR3 has 17 residues. Germline V gives CDR1 SGHNT, CDR2 YYREEE (reference sequence).

The chain combines TRBV29-1 with TRBJ2-7; TRBD2 might be the D (7 bases). This CDR3 is 16 amino acids long. V was shortened by 3 bases and J by 3 bases, with 21 bases between the two germline ends. CDR1 SQVTM and CDR2 ANQGSEA come from the germline V gene. The CDR3 loop is CSVDGRREGGLYEQYF. Written as DNA, the CDR3 is TGCAGCGTTGACGGAAGGAGGGAGGGGGGTCTCTACGAGCAGTACTTC.

The V and J genes are TRBV20-1 and TRBJ2-1; D gene unclear. The CDR3 consists of 11 residues. CDR1 DFQATT and CDR2 SNEGSKA come from the germline V gene (reference sequence). Trimming stripped 4 bases from V and 8 bases from J, with 9 bases between. The CDR3 protein is CSAIEQDEQFF. The DNA for the CDR3 is TGCAGTGCTATTGAGCAGGATGAGCAGTTCTTC.

This clone was found once. The rearrangement links TRBV4-2 to TRBJ2-7, with 7 bases that match TRBD2. CDR1 and CDR2 (germline): LGHNA, YNFKEQ. The V and J ends lost 4 bases and 3 bases, in that order; junction bases with no gene match: 12. The CDR3 is 16 residues long. The CDR3 DNA reads as TGTGCCAGCAGCCCCGGCGCGAGCGGGACTCTCTACGAGCAGTACTTC. Protein product: CASSPGASGTLYEQYF.